Listed below are T cell receptor beta chains from one sample, sequenced in a study of T cell responses to AZD1222 COVID-19 vaccine. TCRdb's copy holds only in-frame clones and misses some; the assay was immunoSEQ multiplex PCR. The table has 110,000 or so clones, approximately 89% seen once. The specimen was peripheral blood, collected on day 0 of MenACWY control vaccination. These receptors all come from an adult in good health. CDR3s include the opening cysteine and the closing phenylalanine or tryptophan. D genes are given only for firm matches. The listing skips clone size in some rows; elsewhere it reads once, few, many or a size class.

V: TRBV5-1
J: TRBJ1-6
size: NA
D: NA
length: 15
DNA: TGCGCCAGCAGCTTGTGGCTCCAGGATAATTCACCCCTCCACTTT
CDR3: CASSLWLQDNSPLHF

V: TRBV5-1
J: TRBJ1-1
size: NA
D: TRBD1
length: 15
DNA: TGCGCCAGCAGCTTCTGGACAGGATGGAACACTGAAGCTTTCTTT
CDR3: CASSFWTGWNTEAFF

V: TRBV6-5
J: TRBJ1-1
size: NA
D: NA
length: 11
DNA: TGTGCGGGGAGTAGAGGCACTGAAGCTTTCTTT
CDR3: CAGSRGTEAFF

V: TRBV7-2
J: TRBJ1-5
size: once
D: NA
length: 15
DNA: TGTGCCAGCAGCTTAGGAGTCAGGGAAGGGCAGCCCCAGCATTTT
CDR3: CASSLGVREGQPQHF

V: TRBV19
J: TRBJ1-2
size: NA
D: NA
length: 13
DNA: TGTGCCAGTAGTCCCCGAACAGGGTTTGGCTACACCTTC
CDR3: CASSPRTGFGYTF

V: TRBV28
J: TRBJ1-1
size: NA
D: NA
length: 14
DNA: TGTGCCAGCAGTTTTGGCTCCGGGGGCACTGAAGCTTTCTTT
CDR3: CASSFGSGGTEAFF

V: TRBV9
J: TRBJ2-3
size: NA
D: NA
length: 14
DNA: TGTGCCAGCAGCTTCCTACCCTCCACAGATACGCAGTATTTT
CDR3: CASSFLPSTDTQYF

V: TRBV30
J: TRBJ2-3
size: once
D: NA
length: 15
DNA: TGTGCCTGGAGTGTACAAAGGGGGGGGTCAGATACGCAGTATTTT
CDR3: CAWSVQRGGSDTQYF

V: TRBV6-5
J: TRBJ2-5
size: NA
D: NA
length: 13
DNA: TGTGCCAGCAGCTGGGGTTCGCAAGAGACCCAGTACTTC
CDR3: CASSWGSQETQYF

V: TRBV11-2
J: TRBJ2-7
size: NA
D: NA
length: 14
DNA: TGTGCCAGCAGCCAATACCGTCAGGGTGACGAGCAGTACTTC
CDR3: CASSQYRQGDEQYF

V: TRBV5-4
J: TRBJ2-1
size: NA
D: TRBD2
length: 16
DNA: TGTGCCAGCAGCATCCAACGGGGGGGGGTTTTCGGTGAGCAGTTCTTC
CDR3: CASSIQRGGVFGEQFF

V: TRBV5-1
J: TRBJ1-2
size: NA
D: TRBD1
length: 15
DNA: TGCGCCAGCAGTCGCCAGGGACAGGGAAACTATGGCTACACCTTC
CDR3: CASSRQGQGNYGYTF

V: TRBV5-6
J: TRBJ2-1
size: NA
D: NA
length: 17
DNA: TGTGCCAGCAGCTTTGGCCGGACGGGGAGGTTTGGCAATGAGCAGTTCTTC
CDR3: CASSFGRTGRFGNEQFF

V: TRBV13
J: TRBJ2-3
size: NA
D: TRBD2
length: 15
DNA: TGTGCCAGCAGCTTAGGCGGGGGGGTCGAGGGTACGCAGTATTTT
CDR3: CASSLGGGVEGTQYF

V: TRBV9
J: TRBJ2-5
size: NA
D: NA
length: 15
DNA: TGTGCCAGCAGCGTAGTCCCCGGTCCGGGGGCGACCCAGTACTTC
CDR3: CASSVVPGPGATQYF

V: TRBV5-4
J: TRBJ2-3
size: NA
D: TRBD2
length: 20
DNA: TGTGCCAGCAGACATTGGGGCCGACTAGCGGGGGGACCTAGCACAGATACGCAGTATTTT
CDR3: CASRHWGRLAGGPSTDTQYF